This T cell receptor (beta chain) derives from a study of blood T cell repertoires in COVID-19. Across the study: Spain, Italy and the United States supplied samples that represented acute and convalescent COVID-19.

The V and J ends lost 5 bases and 4 bases, in that order; junction bases with no gene match: 2. This CDR3 has 12 residues. Germline V CDR1 and CDR2: LNHDA, SQIVND (reference sequence). The data were produced by immunoSEQ multiplex PCR, yet TCRdb's version contains in-frame clones alone and is incomplete. Of fewer than 350,000 clones listed, approximately 91% were seen once; the top ten hold 1%. The chain has TRBV19 and TRBJ2-7; 7 bases match TRBD1. This sequence was found in a woman between 25 and 40 years old who had been exposed to COVID-19. The sample was PBMCs or T cells enriched from blood (not recorded which). CDR3 amino acids: CASSPTGYEQYF. DNA for the CDR3: TGTGCCAGTAGTCCGACAGGGTACGAGCAGTACTTC.